The sequence of this T cell receptor (beta chain) was determined in a study of CXCR3-negative and CXCR3-positive naive CD8 T cells. UMI-labeled 5' RACE TRB cDNA libraries were prepared from the cells. TCRdb re-analyzed the 5' RACE reads; it lists each CDR3 protein once, without DNA. This sample contains about 85,000 distinct CDR3 sequences. This CDR3 is 14 amino acids long. Germline values: CDR1 SEHNR, CDR2 FQNEAQ (reference sequence). On this clonotype: What it recognizes is unknown.

Regarding the study as a whole: Memory cells showed distinct TRBV-TRBJ patterns, while the two naive subsets matched. Diversity in memory CD8+ cells fell much lower than the comparably high levels seen in both naive subsets. TRB CDR3 hydrophobicity was greater in CXCR3-positive naive cells than in CXCR3-negative naive cells.

The rearrangement links TRBV7-9 to TRBJ2-7; lacking DNA, the TRBD1 call made by TCRdb goes unchecked. The sequenced material came from naive CXCR3+ CD8+ T cells from blood. Documented subset: CD45RO-CCR7+CD27+CD95- naive CD8+ T cells expressing CXCR3 (TNR3+). The clonotype comes from a human donor in good health. Some clones in this sample may be carry-over from other donors' samples. CDR3 region: CASSSTGTEYEQYF. The full variable domain, rest sourced from reference TRBV7-9 and TRBJ2-7, is DTGVSQNPRHKITKRGQNVTFRCDPISEHNRLYWYRQTLGQGPEFLTYFQNEAQLEKSRLLSDRFSAERPKGSFSTLEIQRTEQGDSAMYLCASSSTGTEYEQYFGPGTRLTVT.